This T cell receptor (beta chain) was sequenced during a study of T cells in Graves' hyperthyroidism and ophthalmopathy (dated by TCRdb to between 2018 and 2020). Broadly, across the study: Peripheral blood samples were taken at initial diagnosis, before any treatment was given. The 75 to 100 discovery patients were divided at random into training and test sets in a 7:3 ratio. TCR Vbeta CDR3 sequencing of fewer than 150 peripheral blood samples (around 45 ophthalmopathy, 75 hyperthyroidism and some 17 progressor patients) is reported in the paper. To identify distinguishing TCR V-J signatures, a discovery cohort of around 98 patients was used, comprising approximately 40 with Graves' ophthalmopathy and some 60 with stable Graves' hyperthyroidism. After blood sampling, hyperthyroidism patients were treated with methimazole at a starting dose of 30 mg daily, and ophthalmopathy patients were treated with high-dose intravenous methylprednisolone. In addition, the study compared T-cell repertoires in thyroid tissue and in blood from six Graves' hyperthyroidism patients. Whether ophthalmopathy could be predicted prospectively was tested in an independent validation cohort made up of fewer than 20 hyperthyroidism patients plus 17 patients who later progressed to ophthalmopathy.

Sequences LGHDT (CDR1) and YNNKEL (CDR2) are obtained from the germline V gene (reference sequence). CDR3 length: 14 amino acids, cysteine to phenylalanine. Only the CDR3 part of the read is kept: 42 bases, read in frame from the first base. V loses 4 bases of germline sequence and J loses 6 bases, and the interval between the two ends is 13 bases. What the work shows at the level of the full study, not this receptor alone: Most expanded thyroid clonotypes (frequency above 0.001) were also detected in blood, a finding suggesting that blood repertoires may reflect thyroid immune responses. In validation, the model predicted progression to ophthalmopathy a median of about 5.9 months before onset, with roughly 71% sensitivity and 72.22% specificity. Sample size was not statistically predetermined, and blinding of investigators to group allocation was not performed. Ophthalmopathy was separated from stable hyperthyroidism by a 13 V-J signature model, with approximately 85% sensitivity and 81% to 82% specificity obtained in cross-validation and 80%/75% obtained in testing.

This clonotype showed up many times. Its antigen target is currently unknown. Base qualities are missing; no much larger clone stands one base away. Stable Graves' hyperthyroidism was defined as no progression to ophthalmopathy during 18 months of follow-up. Hyperthyroidism patients were aged 18 to 65 years and newly diagnosed, with disease duration of less than 2 months. Any patient with an uncontrolled infection, another autoimmune disease, pregnancy or lactation was excluded. Diagnoses were based on clinical symptoms, serum thyroxine and TRAb, thyroid ultrasound and orbital computed tomography. Ficoll-Paque density gradient centrifugation was used to isolate PBMCs from around 9.1 ml of fresh peripheral blood. Total RNA was extracted with Trizol reagent, and quality was checked on an Agilent 2100 Bioanalyzer. The TCR beta CDR3 regions were amplified from the RNA transcripts. The TCR CDR3 was subjected to a first round of RT-PCR using the HTBI primer set and the Qiagen OneStep RT-PCR kit. A second multiplex PCR round built the libraries, followed by size selection and purification. The libraries were sequenced on an Illumina HiSeq2000 using paired-end 100 bp reads. The published analysis was carried out like this. SOAPnuke was used to process the raw data, with reads discarded if the reads contained adapters or uncalled bases, had a mean Phred below 15, or lacked an exact constant-primer or identifier match. High-quality paired reads were merged using COPE v1.2.5, and each unique nucleotide sequence was defined as a clonotype. MiTCR v1.1 was used to align clonotypes to the IMGT TRBV, TRBD and TRBJ reference segments. The analysis was restricted to V-J combinations with a frequency above 0.0001, which together covered approximately 99% of the repertoires. A TCS score was defined as the ratio of F50 (clonal expansion) to E x V (chaos), with BLOSUM62-based TCRdist applied between CDR3 peptides within each V-J. Welch's t-statistics and random forest reduced around 550 V-J features to about 13, which were used in a naive Bayes classifier (R e1071). The public reads were reanalyzed by TCRdb: fastp trimming at Q25, MiXCR alignment, in-frame beta chains only. All rows with the same CDR3 protein become a single entry with the most common DNA and genes. For this entry, the V and J calls and clone size follow TCRdb and not the study's own pipeline. For this sample there are 400,000 to 500,000 distinct CDR3 sequences; about 13% appear just once. Together, the top ten hold around 5.3% of the sample.

The rearrangement combines TRBV3-1 with TRBJ1-3, and possibly TRBD1, on 6 matching bases. Sequencing used blood. The receptor's source is a woman under 30 with Graves' hyperthyroidism. CDR3 sequence: CASSPYDRSNTIYF. The nucleotides are TGTGCCAGCAGCCCATACGACAGGTCAAACACCATATATTTT.